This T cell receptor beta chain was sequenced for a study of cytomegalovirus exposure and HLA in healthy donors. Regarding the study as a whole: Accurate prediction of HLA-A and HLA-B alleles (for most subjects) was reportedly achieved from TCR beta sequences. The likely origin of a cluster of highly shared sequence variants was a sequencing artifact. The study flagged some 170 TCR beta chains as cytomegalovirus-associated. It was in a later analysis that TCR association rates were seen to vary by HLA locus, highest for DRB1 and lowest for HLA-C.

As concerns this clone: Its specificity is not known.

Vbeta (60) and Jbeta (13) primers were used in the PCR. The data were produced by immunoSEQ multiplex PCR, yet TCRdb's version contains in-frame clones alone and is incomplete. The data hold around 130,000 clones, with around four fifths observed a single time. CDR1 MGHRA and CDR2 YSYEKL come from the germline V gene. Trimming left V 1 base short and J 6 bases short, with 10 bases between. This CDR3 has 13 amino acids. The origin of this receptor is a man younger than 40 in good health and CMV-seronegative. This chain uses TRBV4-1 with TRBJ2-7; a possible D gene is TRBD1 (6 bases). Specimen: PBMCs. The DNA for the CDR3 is TGCGCCAGCAGCCAAGCCTCCAGGGGCGAGCAGTACTTC. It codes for CASSQASRGEQYF.